These T cell receptor beta chains were read from a single sample in a study of CD8 T cells in ankylosing spondylitis. TCRdb analysed the 5' RACE reads with MiXCR anew, one entry per CDR3 protein. The profile shows more than 150,000 distinct CDR3 sequences, approximately 13% of them singletons. Sample: blood, either unsorted or a sorted T cell fraction (not recorded which). The receptors were gathered from a female donor with ankylosing spondylitis or in good health (not recorded which). Each CDR3 is given with its conserved first and last residue. Each record gives: V gene, J gene, clone size, D gene, CDR3 protein, CDR3 DNA. The D gene is left open where the match is weak. The size entry is marked missing in some rows and otherwise reads once, few, many or a size class.

v_call: TRBV20-1
j_call: TRBJ1-2
clone_size: -
d_call: -
cdr3_aa: CSARDRGKGANYGYTF
cdr3_nt: TGCAGTGCTAGAGATAGAGGAAAGGGAGCTAACTATGGCTACACCTTC

v_call: TRBV12-3/TRBV12-4
j_call: TRBJ1-5
clone_size: -
d_call: -
cdr3_aa: CASSRDTQPQHF
cdr3_nt: TGTGCCAGCAGCCGGGACACTCAGCCCCAGCATTTT

v_call: TRBV11-1
j_call: TRBJ1-3
clone_size: many
d_call: TRBD1
cdr3_aa: CASRNHPVTGDRSGNTIYF
cdr3_nt: TGTGCCAGCAGAAACCACCCCGTGACAGGGGACCGCTCTGGAAACACCATATATTTT

v_call: TRBV11-2
j_call: TRBJ1-1
clone_size: few
d_call: -
cdr3_aa: CASSLGSGFRGLMNTEAFF
cdr3_nt: TGTGCCAGCAGCTTAGGGTCGGGTTTCCGTGGCTTGATGAACACTGAAGCTTTCTTT

v_call: TRBV5-1
j_call: TRBJ2-6
clone_size: many
d_call: -
cdr3_aa: CASSFGGTGANVLTF
cdr3_nt: TGCGCCAGCAGCTTTGGGGGGACCGGGGCCAACGTCCTGACTTTC

v_call: TRBV7-3
j_call: TRBJ1-1
clone_size: many
d_call: TRBD1
cdr3_aa: CASSLGQATEAFF
cdr3_nt: TGTGCCAGCAGCTTGGGACAGGCCACTGAAGCTTTCTTT

v_call: TRBV7-9
j_call: TRBJ2-1
clone_size: -
d_call: TRBD1
cdr3_aa: CASSSRTGAGYNEQFF
cdr3_nt: TGTGCCAGCAGCAGTCGGACAGGGGCTGGGTACAATGAGCAGTTCTTC

v_call: TRBV12-3/TRBV12-4
j_call: TRBJ1-1
clone_size: many
d_call: TRBD1
cdr3_aa: CASSTDRGVGAFF
cdr3_nt: TGTGCCAGCAGTACGGACAGGGGAGTTGGAGCTTTCTTT

v_call: TRBV11-2
j_call: TRBJ2-7
clone_size: many
d_call: -
cdr3_aa: CASSLEGAAYEQYF
cdr3_nt: TGTGCCAGCAGCTTAGAGGGGGCAGCCTACGAGCAGTACTTC

v_call: TRBV5-1
j_call: TRBJ1-6
clone_size: many
d_call: -
cdr3_aa: CASSPDGVSNSPLHF
cdr3_nt: TGCGCCAGCAGCCCGGACGGAGTTAGTAATTCACCCCTCCACTTT

v_call: TRBV9
j_call: TRBJ2-7
clone_size: -
d_call: TRBD2
cdr3_aa: CASSDLPGGGEQYF
cdr3_nt: TGTGCCAGCAGCGACCTCCCGGGAGGCGGGGAGCAGTACTTC

v_call: TRBV5-1
j_call: TRBJ1-2
clone_size: many
d_call: -
cdr3_aa: CASSVTPDYGYTF
cdr3_nt: TGCGCCAGCAGCGTAACACCTGACTATGGCTACACCTTC

v_call: TRBV20-1
j_call: TRBJ2-7
clone_size: few
d_call: -
cdr3_aa: CSATRQTSSYEQYF
cdr3_nt: TGCAGTGCTACCAGACAGACGAGCTCCTACGAGCAGTACTTC

v_call: TRBV15
j_call: TRBJ1-5
clone_size: -
d_call: -
cdr3_aa: CATSRDPNQPQHF
cdr3_nt: TGTGCCACCAGCAGAGATCCCAATCAGCCCCAGCATTTT

v_call: TRBV20-1
j_call: TRBJ1-5
clone_size: few
d_call: TRBD1
cdr3_aa: CSAAQGVFNQPQHF
cdr3_nt: TGCAGTGCAGCACAGGGGGTCTTCAATCAGCCCCAGCATTTT

v_call: TRBV16
j_call: TRBJ2-5
clone_size: many
d_call: -
cdr3_aa: CASSQSHRETQYF
cdr3_nt: TGTGCCAGCAGCCAATCCCATCGAGAGACCCAGTACTTC

v_call: TRBV7-2
j_call: TRBJ1-2
clone_size: -
d_call: -
cdr3_aa: CASSLGGRLYGYTF
cdr3_nt: TGTGCCAGCAGCTTAGGAGGGCGGCTCTATGGCTACACCTTC

v_call: TRBV30
j_call: TRBJ1-4
clone_size: -
d_call: -
cdr3_aa: CAWRGIGTGEKLFF
cdr3_nt: TGTGCCTGGAGGGGCATAGGCACCGGTGAAAAACTGTTTTTT

v_call: TRBV20-1
j_call: TRBJ2-7
clone_size: few
d_call: -
cdr3_aa: CRTGSIRGYEQYF
cdr3_nt: TGCAGGACCGGGAGTATCAGGGGCTACGAGCAGTACTTC

v_call: TRBV7-2
j_call: TRBJ2-1
clone_size: -
d_call: -
cdr3_aa: CASNERRSSYNEQFF
cdr3_nt: TGTGCCAGCAACGAGCGAAGGAGCTCCTACAATGAGCAGTTCTTC

v_call: TRBV20-1
j_call: TRBJ1-5
clone_size: few
d_call: -
cdr3_aa: CSARVGGSGQPQHF
cdr3_nt: TGCAGTGCTAGGGTGGGGGGCAGTGGTCAGCCCCAGCATTTT

v_call: TRBV20-1
j_call: TRBJ1-5
clone_size: -
d_call: -
cdr3_aa: CSAWGGNRQPQHF
cdr3_nt: TGCAGTGCCTGGGGGGGAAACCGACAGCCCCAGCATTTT

v_call: TRBV12-3/TRBV12-4
j_call: TRBJ1-1
clone_size: few
d_call: TRBD1
cdr3_aa: CASSFRAGGFTEAFF
cdr3_nt: TGTGCCAGCAGTTTCAGGGCAGGGGGGTTCACTGAAGCTTTCTTT

v_call: TRBV7-6
j_call: TRBJ2-2
clone_size: many
d_call: -
cdr3_aa: CASSLGTPTTNTGELFF
cdr3_nt: TGTGCCAGCAGCTTAGGGACACCGACCACGAACACCGGGGAGCTGTTTTTT

v_call: TRBV28
j_call: TRBJ1-5
clone_size: many
d_call: -
cdr3_aa: CASSPGAFQPQHF
cdr3_nt: TGTGCCAGCAGTCCTGGGGCTTTTCAGCCCCAGCATTTT

v_call: TRBV4-3
j_call: TRBJ2-7
clone_size: many
d_call: TRBD1
cdr3_aa: CASSQNAGTGTYEQYF
cdr3_nt: TGCGCCAGCAGCCAAAATGCCGGGACAGGAACCTACGAGCAGTACTTC

v_call: TRBV20-1
j_call: TRBJ2-3
clone_size: many
d_call: TRBD2
cdr3_aa: CSARMPIGTSGRPPTDTQYF
cdr3_nt: TGCAGTGCCCGGATGCCCATCGGGACTAGCGGGAGGCCGCCCACAGATACGCAGTATTTT

v_call: TRBV12-3/TRBV12-4
j_call: TRBJ2-1
clone_size: many
d_call: TRBD1
cdr3_aa: CASRLRQGPYNEQFF
cdr3_nt: TGTGCCAGCCGTTTGAGACAGGGACCTTACAATGAGCAGTTCTTC

v_call: TRBV20-1
j_call: TRBJ2-1
clone_size: many
d_call: TRBD2
cdr3_aa: CSAGGGRANEQFF
cdr3_nt: TGCAGTGCCGGGGGCGGGAGGGCCAATGAGCAGTTCTTC

v_call: TRBV5-6
j_call: TRBJ2-2
clone_size: -
d_call: -
cdr3_aa: CASSLGDFSLGTGELFF
cdr3_nt: TGTGCCAGCAGCTTAGGAGACTTTTCGTTGGGTACCGGGGAGCTGTTTTTT

v_call: TRBV5-1
j_call: TRBJ1-1
clone_size: -
d_call: -
cdr3_aa: CASSTTVANTEAFF
cdr3_nt: TGCGCCAGCAGCACTACAGTGGCGAACACTGAAGCTTTCTTT